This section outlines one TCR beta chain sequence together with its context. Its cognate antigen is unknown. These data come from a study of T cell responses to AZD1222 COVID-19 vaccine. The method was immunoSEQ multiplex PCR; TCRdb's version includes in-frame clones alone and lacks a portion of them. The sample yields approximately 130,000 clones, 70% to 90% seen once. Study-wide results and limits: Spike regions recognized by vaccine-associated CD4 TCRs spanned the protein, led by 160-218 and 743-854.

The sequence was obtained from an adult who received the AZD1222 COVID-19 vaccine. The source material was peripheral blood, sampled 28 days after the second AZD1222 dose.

The CDR3 nucleotides read TGCGCCAGCACCTTGCCGGACAGTTCCTACGAGCAGTACTTC. Protein sequence: CASTLPDSSYEQYF. The rearrangement uses TRBV10-1 and TRBJ2-7, with TRBD1 as a possible D gene (6 bases). The germline gives CDR1 WNHNN, CDR2 SYGVQD (reference sequence). The CDR3 is made up of 14 amino acids. V shed 7 bases and J shed 1 base, with 14 bases lying between them.